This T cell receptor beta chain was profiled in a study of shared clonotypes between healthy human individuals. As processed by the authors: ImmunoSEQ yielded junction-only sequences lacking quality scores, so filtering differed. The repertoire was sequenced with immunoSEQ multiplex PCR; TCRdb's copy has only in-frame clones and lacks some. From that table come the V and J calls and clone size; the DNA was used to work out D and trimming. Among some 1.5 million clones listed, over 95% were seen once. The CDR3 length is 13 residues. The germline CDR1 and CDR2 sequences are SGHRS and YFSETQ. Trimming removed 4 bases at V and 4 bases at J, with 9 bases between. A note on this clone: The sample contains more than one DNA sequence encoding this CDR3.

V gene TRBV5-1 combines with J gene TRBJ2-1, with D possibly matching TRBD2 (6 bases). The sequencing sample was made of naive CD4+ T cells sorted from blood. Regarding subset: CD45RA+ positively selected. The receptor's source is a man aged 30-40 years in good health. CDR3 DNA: TGCGCCAGCAGCGTGGGACTTTACAATGAGCAGTTCTTC. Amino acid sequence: CASSVGLYNEQFF.